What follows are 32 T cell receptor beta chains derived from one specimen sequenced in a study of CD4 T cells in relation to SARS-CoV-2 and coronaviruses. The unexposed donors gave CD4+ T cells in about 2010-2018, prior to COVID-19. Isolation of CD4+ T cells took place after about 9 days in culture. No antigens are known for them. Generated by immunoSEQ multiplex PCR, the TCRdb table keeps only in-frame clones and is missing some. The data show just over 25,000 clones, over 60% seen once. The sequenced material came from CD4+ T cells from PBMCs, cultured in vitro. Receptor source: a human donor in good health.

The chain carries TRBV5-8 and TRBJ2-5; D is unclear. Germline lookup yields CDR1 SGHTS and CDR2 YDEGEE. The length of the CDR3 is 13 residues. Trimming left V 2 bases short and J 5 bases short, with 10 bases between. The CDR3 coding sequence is TGTGCCAGCAGCTTAGCGTCGAGGGAGACCCAGTACTTC. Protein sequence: CASSLASRETQYF.

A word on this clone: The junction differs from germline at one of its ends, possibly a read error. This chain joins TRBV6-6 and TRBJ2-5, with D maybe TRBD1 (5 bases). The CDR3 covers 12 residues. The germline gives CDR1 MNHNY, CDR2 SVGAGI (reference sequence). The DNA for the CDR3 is TGTGCCAGCAGCCGCCCAGGGTCGAGAGGAGACTTC. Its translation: CASSRPGSRGDF.

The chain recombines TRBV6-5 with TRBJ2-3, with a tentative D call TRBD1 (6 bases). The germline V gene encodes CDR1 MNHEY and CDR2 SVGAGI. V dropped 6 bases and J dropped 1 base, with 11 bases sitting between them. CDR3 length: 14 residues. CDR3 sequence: CASRPTGGTDTQYF. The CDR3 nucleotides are TGTGCCAGCAGGCCGACAGGAGGCACAGATACGCAGTATTTT.

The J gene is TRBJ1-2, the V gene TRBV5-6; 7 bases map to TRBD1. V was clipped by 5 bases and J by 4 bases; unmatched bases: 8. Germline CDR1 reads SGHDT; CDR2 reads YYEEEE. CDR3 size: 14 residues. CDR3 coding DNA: TGTGCCAGCAGTCGACAGGGAGGGGGCTATGGCTACACCTTC. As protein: CASSRQGGGYGYTF.

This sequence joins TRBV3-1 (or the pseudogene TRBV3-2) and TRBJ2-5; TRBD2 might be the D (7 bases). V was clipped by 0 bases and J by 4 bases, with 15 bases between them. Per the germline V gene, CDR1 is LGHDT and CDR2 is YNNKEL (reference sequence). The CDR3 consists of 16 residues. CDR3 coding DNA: TGTGCCAGCAGCCAAGAGGCGGGGGCGCTGGGAGAGACCCAGTACTTC. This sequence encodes CASSQEAGALGETQYF.

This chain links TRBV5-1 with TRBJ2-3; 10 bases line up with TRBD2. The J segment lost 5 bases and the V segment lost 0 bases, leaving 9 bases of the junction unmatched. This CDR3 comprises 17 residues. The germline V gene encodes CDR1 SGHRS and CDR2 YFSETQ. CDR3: CASSLAGERGGRDTQYF. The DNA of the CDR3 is TGCGCCAGCAGCTTGGCCGGGGAGCGGGGGGGCAGAGATACGCAGTATTTT.

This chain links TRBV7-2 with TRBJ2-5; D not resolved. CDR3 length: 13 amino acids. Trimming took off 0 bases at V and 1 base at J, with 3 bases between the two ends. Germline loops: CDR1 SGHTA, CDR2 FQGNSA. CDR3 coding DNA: TGTGCCAGCAGCTTAGCATTCCAAGAGACCCAGTACTTC. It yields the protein CASSLAFQETQYF.

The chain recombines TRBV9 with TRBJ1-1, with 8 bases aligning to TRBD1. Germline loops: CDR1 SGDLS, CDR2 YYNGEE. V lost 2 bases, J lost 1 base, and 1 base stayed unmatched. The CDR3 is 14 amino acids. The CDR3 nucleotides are TGTGCCAGCAGCGTGACAGGGGCGAACACTGAAGCTTTCTTT. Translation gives CASSVTGANTEAFF.

Written as DNA, the CDR3 is TGTGCCAGCAGCTTGGGCGGGGCACCTAATCAGGGCTACACCTTC. Translated, it gives CASSLGGAPNQGYTF. The chain combines TRBV5-4 with TRBJ1-2; TRBD1 might be the D (5 bases). Germline CDR1 SGHNT, CDR2 YYREEE (reference sequence). The V gene lost 0 bases and the J gene lost 8 bases, with 17 bases spanning the gap. This CDR3 has 15 residues.

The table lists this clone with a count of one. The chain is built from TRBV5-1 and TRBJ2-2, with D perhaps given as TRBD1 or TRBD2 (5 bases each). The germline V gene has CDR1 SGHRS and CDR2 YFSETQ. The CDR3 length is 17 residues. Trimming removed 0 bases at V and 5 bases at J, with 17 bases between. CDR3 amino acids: CASSLGTPGPRTGELFF. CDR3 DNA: TGCGCCAGCAGCTTGGGGACTCCGGGACCGAGGACCGGGGAGCTGTTTTTT.

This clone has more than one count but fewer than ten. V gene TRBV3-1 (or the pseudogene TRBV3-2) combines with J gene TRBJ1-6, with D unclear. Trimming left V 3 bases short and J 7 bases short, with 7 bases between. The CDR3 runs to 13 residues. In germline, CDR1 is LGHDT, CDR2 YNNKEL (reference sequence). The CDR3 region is CASSHDTNSPLHF. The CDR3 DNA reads TGTGCCAGCAGCCACGACACAAATTCACCCCTCCACTTT.

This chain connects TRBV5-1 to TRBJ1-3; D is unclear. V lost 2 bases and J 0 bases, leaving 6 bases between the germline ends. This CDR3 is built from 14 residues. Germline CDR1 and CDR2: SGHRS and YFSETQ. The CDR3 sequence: CASSFDISGNTIYF. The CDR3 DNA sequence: TGCGCCAGCAGCTTTGACATCTCTGGAAACACCATATATTTT.

The CDR3 DNA follows: TGTGCCAGCAGTGCGGCGGGACAGCTCCAAGAGACCCAGTACTTC. It is translated as CASSAAGQLQETQYF. The chain uses TRBV25-1 and TRBJ2-5, with a possible D match to TRBD1 (7 bases). The CDR3 runs 15 residues. The germline gives CDR1 MGHDK, CDR2 SYGVNS. V lost 4 bases and J 1 base, leaving 13 bases between the germline ends.

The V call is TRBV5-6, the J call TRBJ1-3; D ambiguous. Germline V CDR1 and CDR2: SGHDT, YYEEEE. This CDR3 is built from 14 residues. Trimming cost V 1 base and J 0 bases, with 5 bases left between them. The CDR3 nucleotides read TGTGCCAGCAGCTTGTGGAGCTCTGGAAACACCATATATTTT. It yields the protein CASSLWSSGNTIYF.

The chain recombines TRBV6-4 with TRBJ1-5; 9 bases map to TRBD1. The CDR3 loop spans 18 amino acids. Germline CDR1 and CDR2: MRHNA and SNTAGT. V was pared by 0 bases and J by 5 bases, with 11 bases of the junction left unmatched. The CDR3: CASSDSTFGQGIYQPQHF. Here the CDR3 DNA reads TGTGCCAGCAGTGACTCTACTTTTGGACAGGGGATTTATCAGCCCCAGCATTTT.

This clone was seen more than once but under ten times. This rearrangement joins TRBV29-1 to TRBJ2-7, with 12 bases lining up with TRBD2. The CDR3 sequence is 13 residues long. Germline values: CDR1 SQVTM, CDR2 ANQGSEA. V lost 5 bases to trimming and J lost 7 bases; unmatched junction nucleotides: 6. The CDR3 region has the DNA TGCAGCGTTAAGACTAGCGGGAGTGGTGAGCAGTACTTC. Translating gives CSVKTSGSGEQYF.

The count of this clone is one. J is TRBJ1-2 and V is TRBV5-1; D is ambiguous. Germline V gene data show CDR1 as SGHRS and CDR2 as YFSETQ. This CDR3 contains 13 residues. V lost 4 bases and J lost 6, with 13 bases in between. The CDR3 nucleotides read TGCGCCAGCAGCCCGCATGGGCCAAATGGCTACACCTTC. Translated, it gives CASSPHGPNGYTF.

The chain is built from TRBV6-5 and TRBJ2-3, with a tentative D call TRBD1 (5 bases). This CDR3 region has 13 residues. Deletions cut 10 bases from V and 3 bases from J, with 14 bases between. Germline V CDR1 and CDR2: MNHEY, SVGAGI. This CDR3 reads CATLGPGTDTQYF. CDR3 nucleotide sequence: TGTGCCACCCTAGGCCCAGGGACAGATACGCAGTATTTT.

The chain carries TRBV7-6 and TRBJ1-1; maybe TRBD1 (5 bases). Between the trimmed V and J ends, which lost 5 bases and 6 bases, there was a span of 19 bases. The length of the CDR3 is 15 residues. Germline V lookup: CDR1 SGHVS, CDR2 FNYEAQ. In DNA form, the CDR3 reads TGTGCCAGCAGCCCGGGACCGGCGGTCCCCGCTGAAGCTTTCTTT. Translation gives CASSPGPAVPAEAFF.

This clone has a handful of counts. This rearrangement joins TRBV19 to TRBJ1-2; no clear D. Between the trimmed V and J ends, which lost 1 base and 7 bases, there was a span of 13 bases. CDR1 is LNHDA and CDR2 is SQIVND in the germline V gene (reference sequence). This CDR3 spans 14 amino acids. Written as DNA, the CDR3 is TGTGCCAGTAGTATAGTGAGCAGCCCAAGTGGCTACACCTTC. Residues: CASSIVSSPSGYTF.

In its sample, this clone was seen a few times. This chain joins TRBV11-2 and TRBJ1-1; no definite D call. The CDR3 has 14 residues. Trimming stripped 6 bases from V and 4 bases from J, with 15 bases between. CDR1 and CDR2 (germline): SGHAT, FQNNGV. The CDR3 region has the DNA TGTGCCAGCAGTCCAGAGGCGTGGGCCACTGAAGCTTTCTTT. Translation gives CASSPEAWATEAFF. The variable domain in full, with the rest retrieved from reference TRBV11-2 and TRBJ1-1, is EAGVAQSPRYKIIEKRQSVAFWCNPISGHATLYWYQQILGQGPKLLIQFQNNGVVDDSQLPKDRFSAERLKGVDSTLKIQPAKLEDSAVYLCASSPEAWATEAFFGQGTRLTVV.

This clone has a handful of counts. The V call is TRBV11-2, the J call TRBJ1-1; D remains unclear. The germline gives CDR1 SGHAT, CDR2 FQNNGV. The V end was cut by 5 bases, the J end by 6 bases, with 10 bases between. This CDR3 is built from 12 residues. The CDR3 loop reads CASSPGEPEAFF. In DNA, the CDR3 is TGTGCCAGCAGCCCCGGGGAACCTGAAGCTTTCTTT.

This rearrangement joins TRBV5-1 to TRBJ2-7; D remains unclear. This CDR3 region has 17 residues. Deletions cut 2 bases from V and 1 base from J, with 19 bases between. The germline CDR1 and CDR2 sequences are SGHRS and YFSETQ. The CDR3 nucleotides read TGCGCCAGCAGCTTTAATGCCGGGCGACTTGGATCCTACGAGCAGTACTTC. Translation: CASSFNAGRLGSYEQYF. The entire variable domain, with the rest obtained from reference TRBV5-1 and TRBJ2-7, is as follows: KAGVTQTPRYLIKTRGQQVTLSCSPISGHRSVSWYQQTPGQGLQFLFEYFSETQRNKGNFPGRFSGRQFSNSRSEMNVSTLELGDSALYLCASSFNAGRLGSYEQYFGPGTRLTVT.

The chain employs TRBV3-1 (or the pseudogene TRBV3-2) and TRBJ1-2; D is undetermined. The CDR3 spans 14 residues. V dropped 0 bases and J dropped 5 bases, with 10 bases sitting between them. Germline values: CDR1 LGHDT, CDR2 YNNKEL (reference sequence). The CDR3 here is CASSQDITEYGYTF. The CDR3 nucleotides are TGTGCCAGCAGCCAAGATATAACAGAATATGGCTACACCTTC.

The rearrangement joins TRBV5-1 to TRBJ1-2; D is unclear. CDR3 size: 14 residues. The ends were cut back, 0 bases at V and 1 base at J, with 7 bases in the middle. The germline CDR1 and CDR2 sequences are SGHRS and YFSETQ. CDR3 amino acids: CASSLEGNNYGYTF. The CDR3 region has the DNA TGCGCCAGCAGCTTGGAGGGCAATAACTATGGCTACACCTTC.

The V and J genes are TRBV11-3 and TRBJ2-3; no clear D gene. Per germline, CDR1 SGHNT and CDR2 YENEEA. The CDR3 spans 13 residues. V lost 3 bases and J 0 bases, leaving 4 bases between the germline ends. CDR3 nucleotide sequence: TGTGCCAGCAGCTTCGAAAGCACAGATACGCAGTATTTT. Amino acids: CASSFESTDTQYF.

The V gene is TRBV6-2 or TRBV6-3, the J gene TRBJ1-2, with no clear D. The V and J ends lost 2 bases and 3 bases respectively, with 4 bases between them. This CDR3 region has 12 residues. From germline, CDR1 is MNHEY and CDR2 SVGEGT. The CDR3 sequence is CASSYTDYGYTF. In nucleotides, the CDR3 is TGTGCCAGCAGTTACACGGACTATGGCTACACCTTC.

The CDR3 region is CASSLGGISPTDTQYF. The CDR3, as DNA: TGTGCCAGCAGCCTAGGGGGGATCTCCCCCACCGATACGCAGTATTTT. The chain couples TRBV7-2 to TRBJ2-3, with D perhaps TRBD1 or TRBD2 (6 bases each). V lost 5 bases and J 6 bases, leaving 21 bases between the germline ends. Germline CDR1 SGHTA, CDR2 FQGNSA. The CDR3 runs 16 residues.

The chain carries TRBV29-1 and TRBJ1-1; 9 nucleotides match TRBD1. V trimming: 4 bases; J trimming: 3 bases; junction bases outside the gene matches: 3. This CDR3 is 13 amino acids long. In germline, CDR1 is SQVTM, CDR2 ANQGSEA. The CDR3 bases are TGCAGCGTTGGCCGGACAGGGGACACTGAAGCTTTCTTT. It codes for CSVGRTGDTEAFF.

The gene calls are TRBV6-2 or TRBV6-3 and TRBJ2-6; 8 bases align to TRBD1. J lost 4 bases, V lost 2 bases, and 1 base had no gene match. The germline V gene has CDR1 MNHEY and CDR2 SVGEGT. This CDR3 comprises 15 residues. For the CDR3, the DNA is TGTGCCAGCAGTTACCAGGGGGCCGGGGCCAACGTCCTGACTTTC. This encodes CASSYQGAGANVLTF.

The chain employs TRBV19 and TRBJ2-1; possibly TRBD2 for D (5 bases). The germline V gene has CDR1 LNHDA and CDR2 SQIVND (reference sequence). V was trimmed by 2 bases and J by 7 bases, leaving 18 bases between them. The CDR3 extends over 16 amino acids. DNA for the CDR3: TGTGCCAGTAGTATATACGGCTGGGAGCTGGAGAATGAGCAGTTCTTC. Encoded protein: CASSIYGWELENEQFF.

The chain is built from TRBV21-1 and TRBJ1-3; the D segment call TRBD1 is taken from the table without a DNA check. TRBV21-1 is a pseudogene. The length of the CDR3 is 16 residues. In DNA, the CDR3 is TGTGCCAGCAGCAAAGCGGCACCATGGTCTGGAAACACCATATATTTT. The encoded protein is CASSKAAPWSGNTIYF.